One sample yielded the 5 T cell receptor beta chains listed below, sequenced in a study of OX40 agonist ivuxolimab in advanced cancers. Produced via immunoSEQ multiplex PCR; TCRdb's table is partial and in-frame only. The top ten hold approximately 2% of the sample, which has some 65,000 clones, around 87% seen once. This material consisted of CD4+ or CD8+ T cells sorted from blood, taken in a trial of the OX40 agonist ivuxolimab. The receptor source for this set is an adult with an advanced solid tumor such as melanoma, head and neck, liver or kidney cancer.

This chain's CDR3 is CASSFSRRETAYNTGELFF. The CDR3 bases are TGTGCCAGCAGTTTCTCCCGCAGGGAAACCGCTTATAACACCGGGGAGCTGTTTTTT. The V gene is TRBV28, the J gene TRBJ2-2, with a possible D match to TRBD1 (5 bases). The CDR3 is 19 amino acids. Trimming stripped 3 bases from V and 2 bases from J, with 22 bases between. CDR1 is MDHEN and CDR2 is SYDVKM in the germline V gene.

The V and J genes are TRBV5-1 and TRBJ2-5, with 7 nucleotides matching TRBD2. J gave up 5 bases and V 4 bases, and 11 bases lay outside the gene matches. Germline loops: CDR1 SGHRS, CDR2 YFSETQ. The CDR3 has 15 amino acids. CDR3: CASSPGGRGRETQYF. CDR3 sequence (DNA): TGCGCCAGCAGCCCCGGAGGGCGGGGGAGGGAGACCCAGTACTTC.

On this clone: This CDR3 is also generated by other DNA sequences in the sample. The rearrangement links TRBV10-3 to TRBJ1-2, with TRBD1 matching over 8 bases. Germline-derived CDR1 and CDR2 are ENHRY and SYGVKD. V shed 11 bases, J shed 8 bases, and the junction held 13 bases outside the gene matches. This CDR3 contains 13 residues. Here the CDR3 reads CASSGQGREGYTF. For the CDR3, the DNA is TGTGCCTCTTCCGGACAGGGAAGGGAAGGCTACACCTTC.

This clone was detected a few times. In DNA form, the CDR3 reads TGTGCCAGCCATACTGCACCTGATGGCTACACCTTC. Encoded protein: CASHTAPDGYTF. The rearrangement joins TRBV6-5 to TRBJ1-2; D is unclear. The CDR3 runs to 12 residues. Per germline, CDR1 MNHEY and CDR2 SVGAGI. Deletions cut 8 bases from V and 6 bases from J, with 13 bases between.

V gene TRBV7-8 combines with J gene TRBJ1-1; D is perhaps TRBD1 (6 bases). Germline lookup yields CDR1 SGHVS and CDR2 FQNEAQ. The V end lost 5 bases, the J end lost 1 base, and 14 bases lay between the germline ends. The CDR3 spans 15 residues. Written as DNA, the CDR3 is TGTGCCAGCAGCACACGAACAGGGCCGAACACTGAAGCTTTCTTT. This gives the protein CASSTRTGPNTEAFF.